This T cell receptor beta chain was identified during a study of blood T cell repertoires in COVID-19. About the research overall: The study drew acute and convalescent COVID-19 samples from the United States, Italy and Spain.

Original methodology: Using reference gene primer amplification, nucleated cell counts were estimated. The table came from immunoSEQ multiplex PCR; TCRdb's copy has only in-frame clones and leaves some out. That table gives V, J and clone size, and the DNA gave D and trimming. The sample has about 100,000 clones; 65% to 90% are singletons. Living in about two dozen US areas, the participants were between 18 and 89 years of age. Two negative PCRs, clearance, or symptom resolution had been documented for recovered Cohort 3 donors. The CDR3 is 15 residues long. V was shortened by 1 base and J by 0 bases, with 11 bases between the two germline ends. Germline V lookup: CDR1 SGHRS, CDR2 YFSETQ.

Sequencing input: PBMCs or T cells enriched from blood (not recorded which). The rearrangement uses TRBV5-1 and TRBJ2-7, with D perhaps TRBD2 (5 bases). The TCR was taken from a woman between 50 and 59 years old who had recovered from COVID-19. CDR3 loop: CASSLNRESSYEQYF. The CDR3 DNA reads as TGCGCCAGCAGCTTGAACCGGGAAAGCTCCTACGAGCAGTACTTC. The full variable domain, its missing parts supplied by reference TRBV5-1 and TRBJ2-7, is KAGVTQTPRYLIKTRGQQVTLSCSPISGHRSVSWYQQTPGQGLQFLFEYFSETQRNKGNFPGRFSGRQFSNSRSEMNVSTLELGDSALYLCASSLNRESSYEQYFGPGTRLTVT.